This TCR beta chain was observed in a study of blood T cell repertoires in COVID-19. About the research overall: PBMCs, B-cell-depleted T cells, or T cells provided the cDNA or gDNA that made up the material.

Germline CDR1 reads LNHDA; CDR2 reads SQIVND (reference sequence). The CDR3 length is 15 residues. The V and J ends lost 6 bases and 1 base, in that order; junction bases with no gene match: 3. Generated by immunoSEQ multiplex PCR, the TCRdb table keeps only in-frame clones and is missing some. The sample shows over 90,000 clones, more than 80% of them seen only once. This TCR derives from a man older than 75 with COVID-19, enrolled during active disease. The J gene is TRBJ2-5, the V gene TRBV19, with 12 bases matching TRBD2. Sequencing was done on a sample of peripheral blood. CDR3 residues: CASRRTSGTQETQYF. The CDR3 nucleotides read TGTGCCAGTAGGAGGACTAGCGGGACCCAAGAGACCCAGTACTTC.